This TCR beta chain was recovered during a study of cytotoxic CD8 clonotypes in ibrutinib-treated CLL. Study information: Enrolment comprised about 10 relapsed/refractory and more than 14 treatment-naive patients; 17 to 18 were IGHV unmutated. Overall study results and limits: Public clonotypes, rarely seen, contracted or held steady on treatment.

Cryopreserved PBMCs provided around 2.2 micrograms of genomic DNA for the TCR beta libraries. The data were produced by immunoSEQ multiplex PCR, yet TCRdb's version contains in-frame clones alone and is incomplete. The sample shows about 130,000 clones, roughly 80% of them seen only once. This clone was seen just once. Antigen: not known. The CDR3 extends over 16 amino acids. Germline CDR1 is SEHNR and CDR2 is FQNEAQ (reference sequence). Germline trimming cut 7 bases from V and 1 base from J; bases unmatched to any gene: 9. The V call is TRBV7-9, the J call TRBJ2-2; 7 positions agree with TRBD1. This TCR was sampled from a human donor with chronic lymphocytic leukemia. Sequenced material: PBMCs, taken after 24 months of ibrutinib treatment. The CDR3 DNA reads TGTGCCAGCAAGGAACAGGGGATGGTGAACACCGGGGAGCTGTTTTTT. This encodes CASKEQGMVNTGELFF. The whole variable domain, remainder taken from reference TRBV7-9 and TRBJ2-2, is DTGVSQNPRHKITKRGQNVTFRCDPISEHNRLYWYRQTLGQGPEFLTYFQNEAQLEKSRLLSDRFSAERPKGSFSTLEIQRTEQGDSAMYLCASKEQGMVNTGELFFGEGSRLTVL.